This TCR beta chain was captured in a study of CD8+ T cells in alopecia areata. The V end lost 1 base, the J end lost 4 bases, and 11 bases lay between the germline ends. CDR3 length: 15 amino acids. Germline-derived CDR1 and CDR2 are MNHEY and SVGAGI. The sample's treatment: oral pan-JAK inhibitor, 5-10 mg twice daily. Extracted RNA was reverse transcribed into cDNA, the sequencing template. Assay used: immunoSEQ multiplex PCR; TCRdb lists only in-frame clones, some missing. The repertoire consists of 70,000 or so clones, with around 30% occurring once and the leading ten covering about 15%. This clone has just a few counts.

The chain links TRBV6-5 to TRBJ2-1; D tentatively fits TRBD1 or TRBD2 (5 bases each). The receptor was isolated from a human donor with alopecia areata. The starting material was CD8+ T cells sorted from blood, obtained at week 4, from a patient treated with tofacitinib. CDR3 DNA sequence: TGTGCCAGCAGTTACTTCCCCGGGACGTACAATGAGCAGTTCTTC. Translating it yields CASSYFPGTYNEQFF.